A single sample is the source of the 15 T cell receptor beta chains below, sequenced in a study of neurological immune-mediated disorders. TCRdb reanalysed the 5' RACE reads using MiXCR and keeps one entry per CDR3 protein. The table lists around 50,000 distinct CDR3 sequences, under 4.5% of them singletons, with approximately 3.3% in the top ten. The sample taken for sequencing was PBMCs. All receptors derive from a woman in her 30s with multiple sclerosis.

Comments on this clonotype: At one end the junction does not follow the germline gene, possibly because of a read error. The CDR3 loop reads CASSLGASQPQNF. The CDR3, as DNA: TGTGCCAGCAGTTTAGGCGCCAGCCAGCCCCAGAATTTT. V is TRBV12-3 or TRBV12-4 and J is TRBJ1-5; no reliable D call. CDR3 size: 13 residues.

This clonotype was seen many times. The chain links TRBV3-1 to TRBJ1-1; D uncertain. V gave up 3 bases and J gave up 9 bases, with 11 bases separating them. The germline CDR1 and CDR2 sequences are LGHDT and YNNKEL (reference sequence). This CDR3 region has 12 residues. Here the CDR3 reads CASSQEPGQAFF. CDR3 in DNA: TGTGCCAGCAGCCAGGAACCGGGCCAAGCTTTCTTT.

This clonotype occurred many times. The rearrangement uses TRBV5-1 and TRBJ2-2; D uncertain. V lost 0 bases and J lost 2, with 8 bases in between. This CDR3 contains 15 residues. Germline values: CDR1 SGHRS, CDR2 YFSETQ. The CDR3 bases are TGCGCCAGCAGCTTGGGGAGTCCTAACACCGGGGAGCTGTTTTTT. Translated: CASSLGSPNTGELFF. The full variable domain, rest sourced from reference TRBV5-1 and TRBJ2-2, is KAGVTQTPRYLIKTRGQQVTLSCSPISGHRSVSWYQQTPGQGLQFLFEYFSETQRNKGNFPGRFSGRQFSNSRSEMNVSTLELGDSALYLCASSLGSPNTGELFFGEGSRLTVL.

This clonotype was recorded at least ten times. The rearrangement joins TRBV10-3 to TRBJ1-4; maybe TRBD1 (6 bases). The V gene lost 5 bases and the J gene lost 8 bases, with 9 bases spanning the gap. CDR1 is ENHRY and CDR2 is SYGVKD in the germline V gene. This CDR3 spans 12 amino acids. CDR3 residues: CAISPQGEKLFF. CDR3 in DNA: TGTGCCATCAGTCCACAGGGAGAAAAACTGTTTTTT.

Many counts were recorded for this clonotype. This rearrangement joins TRBV5-1 to TRBJ2-3; possible D gene TRBD2, 6 bases. This CDR3 spans 15 amino acids. Germline assignment: CDR1 SGHRS and CDR2 YFSETQ. V lost 0 bases and J lost 4, with 12 bases in between. The CDR3 coding sequence is TGCGCCAGCAGCTTGGGCGGGAATGGTGCAGATACGCAGTATTTT. Its protein product is CASSLGGNGADTQYF.

In this sample, this clonotype turned up many times. CDR3 DNA: TGTGCCAGCAGTTTAGGGGACAGGAGCCTGACTGAAGCTTTCTTT. This codes for CASSLGDRSLTEAFF. The chain links TRBV12-3 or TRBV12-4 to TRBJ1-1; TRBD1 agrees at 8 bases. The trim removed 1 base at V and 5 bases at J, leaving 6 bases unmatched. CDR3 size: 15 residues.

This clonotype was observed at least ten times. J is TRBJ2-2 and V is TRBV11-3, with a weak D call TRBD1 (5 bases). V was clipped by 1 base and J by 3 bases, with 9 bases between them. This CDR3 has 15 residues. Germline CDR1 SGHNT, CDR2 YENEEA. The DNA for the CDR3 is TGTGCCAGCAGCTTAGGGGGCTTGGACACCGGGGAGCTGTTTTTT. Amino acid sequence: CASSLGGLDTGELFF.

This clonotype has a count of ten or more. For the CDR3, the DNA is TGTGCCAGCAGTCCTCGGACGGGACAGTCCACTAGGGGTTTCTTT. Translation: CASSPRTGQSTRGFF. The V call is TRBV27, the J call TRBJ1-1; 7 nucleotides agree with TRBD1. Germline loops: CDR1 MNHEY, CDR2 SMNVEV (reference sequence). Trimming cost V 5 bases and J 13 bases; bases outside gene matches: 19. The CDR3 runs to 15 residues.

This clonotype has at least ten counts. The V call is TRBV4-1, the J call TRBJ2-7; TRBD1 agrees at 7 bases. The CDR3 covers 15 residues. Germline V gene sequence: CDR1 MGHRA, CDR2 YSYEKL. The V and J ends lost 1 base and 2 bases, in that order; junction bases with no gene match: 5. The CDR3 region is CASSQADRQTYEQYF. The CDR3 coding sequence is TGCGCCAGCAGCCAAGCGGACAGGCAAACCTACGAGCAGTACTTC.

This clonotype was observed at least ten times. This chain connects TRBV20-1 to TRBJ2-5; D perhaps matches TRBD2 (6 bases). The CDR3 extends over 15 amino acids. Trimming took 4 bases from V and 3 from J, leaving 18 bases between them. Germline loops: CDR1 DFQATT, CDR2 SNEGSKA (reference sequence). The CDR3 DNA follows: TGCAGTGCTACCCCAAGCGGGTGGGGCGAAGAGACCCAGTACTTC. Translating gives CSATPSGWGEETQYF.

This clonotype was seen repeatedly, ten times or more. The rearrangement uses TRBV7-6 and TRBJ2-5, with D uncertain. The CDR3 length is 15 residues. CDR1 and CDR2 from the germline V gene are SGHVS and FNYEAQ. V lost 5 bases and J 7 bases, leaving 20 bases between the germline ends. The CDR3 sequence is CASSPRDGGVRTQYF. The CDR3, as DNA: TGTGCCAGCAGCCCCAGAGATGGTGGCGTAAGGACCCAGTACTTC.

This clonotype appeared many times. The V and J genes are TRBV5-1 and TRBJ2-1; the D is unclear. V was trimmed by 1 base and J by 8 bases, leaving 13 bases between them. CDR1 SGHRS and CDR2 YFSETQ come from the germline V gene. The CDR3 sequence is 14 residues long. The CDR3 DNA is TGCGCCAGCAGCTTGTGGTCAGGCCGGGATGAGCAGTTCTTC. Encoded protein: CASSLWSGRDEQFF.

This clonotype was detected many times. The genes are TRBV6-1 and TRBJ2-4; 8 bases agree with TRBD1. The CDR3 is 16 residues long. J lost 6 bases, V lost 4 bases, and 11 bases had no gene match. CDR1 MNHNS and CDR2 SASEGT come from the germline V gene. The CDR3 nucleotides are TGTGCCAGCAGTGTGGAGACAGGGGAGCGGGTAAACATTCAGTACTTC. This codes for CASSVETGERVNIQYF.

In its sample, this clonotype was seen many times. The J gene is TRBJ1-1, the V gene TRBV6-5; 11 nucleotides align to TRBD1. Germline-derived CDR1 and CDR2 are MNHEY and SVGAGI. The CDR3 is 18 residues long. With 0 bases clipped from V and 1 base from J, the junction kept 7 bases outside the gene matches. CDR3 DNA: TGTGCCAGCAGTTACTCGGGACAGGGGGTGGGGGCGAACACTGAAGCTTTCTTT. Its translation is CASSYSGQGVGANTEAFF.

This chain connects TRBV6-5 to TRBJ2-7; either TRBD1 or TRBD2 may fit D (6 bases each). V was cut by 5 bases and J by 1 base, with 15 bases left in between. The CDR3 is made up of 15 amino acids. The germline CDR1 and CDR2 sequences are MNHEY and SVGAGI. CDR3 loop: CASSGGTSGSYEQYF. As DNA, the CDR3 is TGTGCCAGCAGTGGGGGGACATCCGGTTCCTACGAGCAGTACTTC.